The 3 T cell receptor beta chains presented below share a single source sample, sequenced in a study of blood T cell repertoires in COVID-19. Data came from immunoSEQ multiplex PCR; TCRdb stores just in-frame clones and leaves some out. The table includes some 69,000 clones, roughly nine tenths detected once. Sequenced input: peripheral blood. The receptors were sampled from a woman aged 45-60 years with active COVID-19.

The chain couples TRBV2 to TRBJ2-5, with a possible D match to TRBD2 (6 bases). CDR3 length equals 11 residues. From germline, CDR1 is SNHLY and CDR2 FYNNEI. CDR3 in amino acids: CAPREQETQYF. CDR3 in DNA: TGTGCGCCTCGGGAGCAAGAGACCCAGTACTTC.

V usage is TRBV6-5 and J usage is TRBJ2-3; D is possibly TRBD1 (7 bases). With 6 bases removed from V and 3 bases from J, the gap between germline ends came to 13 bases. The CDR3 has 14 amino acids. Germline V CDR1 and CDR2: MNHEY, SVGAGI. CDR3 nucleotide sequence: TGTGCCAGCAGGGCGGGACAGTTGACAGATACGCAGTATTTT. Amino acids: CASRAGQLTDTQYF.

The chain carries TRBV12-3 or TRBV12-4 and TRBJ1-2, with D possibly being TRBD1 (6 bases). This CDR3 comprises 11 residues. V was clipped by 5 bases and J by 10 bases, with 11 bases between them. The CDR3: CASSKDSYYTF. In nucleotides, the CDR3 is TGTGCCAGCAGTAAGGACAGTTACTACACCTTC.